Listed below are T cell receptor beta chains from one sample, sequenced in a study of EBV T-cell therapy then PD-1 blockade in nasopharyngeal carcinoma. The data were produced by immunoSEQ multiplex PCR, yet TCRdb's version contains in-frame clones alone and is incomplete. The sample includes about 22,000 clones, under 90% of them seen just once. Which antigens these TCRs recognize remains unknown. This specimen consisted of CD8+ T cells from blood, obtained at day -245 from a patient whose treatment included autologous EBV-specific T cells and nivolumab. Every receptor here comes from a man aged 35-49 years with nasopharyngeal carcinoma. The CDR3 runs from the conserved cysteine through the conserved F or W. The D gene is left open where the match is weak. Part of the rows lack a size; the others show once, few, many or a class for expanded clones.

TRBV24-1,TRBD1,TRBJ1-5,once,CATSARDRVGQPQHF,TGTGCCACCAGTGCCCGGGACAGGGTTGGTCAGCCCCAGCATTTT
TRBV6-1,.,TRBJ1-3,.,CASSWDNSGNTIYF,TGTGCCAGCAGTTGGGACAACTCTGGAAACACCATATATTTT
TRBV3-1/TRBV3-2,.,TRBJ2-1,.,CASSQDEMSGEHNEQFF,TGTGCCAGCAGCCAAGATGAGATGTCGGGGGAGCACAATGAGCAGTTCTTC
TRBV27,.,TRBJ2-1,.,CASRALLRGPTDEQFF,TGTGCCAGCAGGGCCCTCCTCAGGGGACCTACCGATGAGCAGTTCTTC
TRBV29-1,TRBD1,TRBJ2-1,.,CSVDRGQGPGNEQFF,TGCAGCGTTGACCGGGGACAGGGTCCCGGCAATGAGCAGTTCTTC
TRBV13,.,TRBJ1-1,.,CASSWRGAGRGTEAFF,TGTGCCAGCAGCTGGAGGGGAGCGGGAAGGGGCACTGAAGCTTTCTTT
TRBV30,TRBD2,TRBJ2-4,.,CAGPTSGGAGAKNIQYF,TGTGCCGGACCGACTAGCGGGGGGGCCGGAGCCAAAAACATTCAGTACTTC
TRBV6-5,.,TRBJ2-1,.,CASSHSGVEQFF,TGTGCCAGCAGTCATTCAGGGGTCGAGCAGTTCTTC
TRBV5-1,TRBD1,TRBJ1-2,.,CASSDGQVYGYTF,TGCGCCAGCAGCGATGGACAGGTCTATGGCTACACCTTC
TRBV27,TRBD1,TRBJ2-5,.,CASSFRDRGETQYF,TGTGCCAGCAGTTTCCGTGACAGGGGGGAGACCCAGTACTTC
TRBV6-2/TRBV6-3,TRBD1,TRBJ1-1,.,CASSYEGQGAHTEAFF,TGTGCCAGCAGTTACGAAGGACAGGGGGCGCACACTGAAGCTTTCTTT
TRBV4-3,TRBD2,TRBJ2-7,.,CASSQEAGTLSYEQYF,TGCGCCAGCAGCCAAGAAGCGGGGACCCTCTCCTACGAGCAGTACTTC
TRBV6-1,.,TRBJ1-4,.,CASSEGYTDEKLFF,TGTGCCAGCAGTGAAGGTTATACGGATGAAAAACTGTTTTTT
TRBV6-4,.,TRBJ2-6,.,CASSPSAEANVLTF,TGTGCCAGCAGTCCATCGGCCGAGGCCAACGTCCTGACTTTC
TRBV6-5,.,TRBJ2-5,.,CASSWGRDQYF,TGTGCCAGCAGTTGGGGACGAGACCAGTACTTC
TRBV6-1,.,TRBJ2-2,.,CASSDRRPKNTGELFF,TGTGCCAGCAGTGACCGTCGACCCAAGAACACCGGGGAGCTGTTTTTT
TRBV5-1,TRBD1,TRBJ1-1,.,CASSLIGRDRVGNTEAFF,TGCGCCAGCAGCTTGATCGGCCGGGACAGGGTGGGCAACACTGAAGCTTTCTTT
TRBV2,.,TRBJ1-5,few,CASSEVDTRLNQPQHF,TGTGCCAGCAGTGAGGTGGACACCAGGTTGAATCAGCCCCAGCATTTT
TRBV7-8,TRBD1,TRBJ2-3,.,CASTQPDREGGTDTQYF,TGTGCCAGCACCCAACCCGACAGGGAAGGAGGCACAGATACGCAGTATTTT
TRBV13,.,TRBJ1-4,.,CASARGVHEKLFF,TGTGCCAGCGCACGAGGGGTCCATGAAAAACTGTTTTTT
TRBV27,.,TRBJ2-7,.,CATTKRGPGREQYF,TGTGCCACTACAAAAAGAGGGCCAGGTCGAGAGCAGTACTTC
TRBV3-1/TRBV3-2,.,TRBJ2-1,.,CASTRGYEQFF,TGTGCCAGCACACGGGGGTATGAGCAGTTCTTC
TRBV6-5,.,TRBJ1-1,.,CASSQGEREAFF,TGTGCCAGCAGCCAAGGGGAGCGTGAAGCTTTCTTT
TRBV6-6,.,TRBJ1-4,few,CASSPRRDPQATNEKLFF,TGTGCCAGCAGTCCCAGGCGGGACCCTCAGGCAACTAATGAAAAACTGTTTTTT
TRBV6-4,.,TRBJ1-5,.,CASSGEASIQPQHF,TGTGCCAGCAGTGGGGAGGCATCTATCCAGCCCCAGCATTTT
TRBV4-1,TRBD1,TRBJ1-1,.,CASSRGTGPNTEAFF,TGCGCCAGCAGCCGAGGGACAGGACCGAACACTGAAGCTTTCTTT
TRBV12-5,.,TRBJ2-1,.,CASGLTHYNEQFF,TGTGCTAGTGGTCTAACTCATTACAATGAGCAGTTCTTC
TRBV5-1,TRBD1,TRBJ1-5,.,CASSSGQGVNQPQHF,TGCGCCAGCAGCTCGGGACAGGGGGTAAATCAGCCCCAGCATTTT
TRBV5-8,.,TRBJ1-1,.,CASSFSPGTEAFF,TGTGCCAGCAGCTTTTCCCCGGGGACTGAAGCTTTCTTT
TRBV2,.,TRBJ2-3,.,CASFASTDTQYF,TGTGCCAGCTTTGCTAGCACAGATACGCAGTATTTT
TRBV21-1,.,TRBJ1-6,few,CASPHRSFAPLHF,TGTGCCAGCCCCCACAGGAGTTTTGCACCCCTCCACTTT
TRBV29-1,TRBD2,TRBJ2-7,.,CSVNTPGGYEQYF,TGCAGCGTTAATACACCGGGGGGCTACGAGCAGTACTTC
TRBV2,.,TRBJ1-1,.,CASSPQGLMNTEAFF,TGTGCCAGCAGTCCCCAGGGACTGATGAACACTGAAGCTTTCTTT
TRBV9,TRBD1,TRBJ1-2,once,CASSSSGTGWEGYTF,TGTGCCAGCAGCTCCTCCGGGACAGGGTGGGAGGGCTACACCTTC
TRBV10-3,.,TRBJ1-6,medium-sized,CAIRGSPNSPLHF,TGTGCCATCAGGGGGAGTCCTAATTCACCCCTCCACTTT
TRBV24-1,.,TRBJ2-3,.,CATSDFTGWETDTQYF,TGTGCCACCAGTGATTTTACAGGGTGGGAGACAGATACGCAGTATTTT
TRBV5-6,.,TRBJ1-5,.,CASSLRRGINQPQHF,TGTGCCAGCAGCCTCCGGCGGGGAATCAATCAGCCCCAGCATTTT
TRBV6-2/TRBV6-3,.,TRBJ2-7,once,CASSYYSIYEQYF,TGTGCCAGCAGTTACTATTCGATCTACGAGCAGTACTTC
TRBV6-2/TRBV6-3,.,TRBJ2-2,once,CVSSHPQSGAGELFF,TGTGTCAGCAGTCACCCCCAGTCAGGAGCCGGGGAGCTGTTTTTT
TRBV4-3,TRBD2,TRBJ2-2,.,CASSQDRSGGSGELFF,TGCGCCAGCAGCCAAGATAGATCGGGGGGGAGTGGGGAGCTGTTTTTT
TRBV5-1,TRBD1,TRBJ2-6,.,CASSLRDRLSGANVLTF,TGCGCCAGCAGCCTCCGGGACAGACTCTCTGGGGCCAACGTCCTGACTTTC